One T cell receptor (beta chain) is described in this entry. Its antigen remains unidentified. No clone much larger than this one lies a single base away; base qualities are absent. This sample is drawn from a study of cytomegalovirus exposure and HLA in healthy donors (dated by TCRdb to the late 2010s). At the level of the whole study: The roughly 670 repertoires of the first cohort and the approximately 130 validation repertoires were produced on the same platform, according to a later analysis. The aim of the study was to test whether cataloging public T cell receptors could identify signatures of past pathogen exposure. Besides the first cohort of roughly 640 subjects, a separate validation cohort made up of roughly 130 different subjects was used. The study combined high-throughput TCR immunosequencing, statistical association of individual TCRs with disease status, and machine learning to predict cytomegalovirus infection status. Overall study results and their limits: In both the original and validation cohorts, the classifier was reported to diagnose cytomegalovirus status with high specificity and sensitivity. Subsequent analysis determined that TCRs grouped into clusters in the first cohort also showed a tendency toward co-occurrence across the 120 validation repertoires, and approximately 94% of cluster scores exceeded 0. In vitro tests confirmed that three of the cytomegalovirus-associated TCR beta chains recognize cytomegalovirus antigens. While some public TCRs were present in many individuals, most TCR sequences turned up only very rarely across donors. All 120 or so repertoires were used to score co-occurrence in the validation cohort in a later analysis, because that analysis had no HLA typing for the cohort. The study listed around 160 TCR beta chains as associated with cytomegalovirus. According to the authors, the approach could potentially be generalized to other disease states and immunological phenotypes.

The donors were included in the validation cohort of approximately 120 subjects, a group kept apart from the roughly 700-subject first cohort. Libraries were constructed by the immunoSEQ multiplex PCR assay. The authors' analysis ran thus. To diagnose cytomegalovirus status from the catalog of TCR beta chain sequences, a statistical classification framework was built. TCRdb provides this immuneACCESS table in a form limited to in-frame rearrangements. Some clones are lacking; in checked studies, under half of them reflect an unresolved V gene, and why the rest are absent is not known. Clonal size and the V and J genes are those of that table, whereas D and trimming came from the DNA. For this sample there are approximately 200,000 clones; about 81% appear just once. Roughly 1.2% of the sample lies in the top ten. This clonotype was obtained from a woman aged 25 to 45 in good health and CMV-seronegative. The material sequenced was PBMCs.

The DNA sequence is TGTGCCTTGCAGGGGGACAGGGGAATGGATACGCAGTATTTT. It specifies CALQGDRGMDTQYF. This chain is built from TRBV30 and TRBJ2-3; 10 central nucleotides agree with TRBD1. CDR1 and CDR2 are read off the germline V gene (reference sequence) as GTSNPN and SVGIG. Trimming takes 7 bases off V and 6 bases off J; junction bases not matched to a gene: 10. CDR3 length: 14 amino acids, cysteine to phenylalanine. The DNA shown is the 42-base CDR3, in frame from base 1.